The sample holds many counts of the clone carrying this T cell receptor beta chain. V was pared by 6 bases and J by 1 base, with 3 bases between. This CDR3 has 11 amino acids. Germline V gene data show CDR1 as ENHRY and CDR2 as SYGVKD. This sample is part of a study of CD8 T cells in ankylosing spondylitis. MiXCR, applied by TCRdb to the 5' RACE reads, yields one record per CDR3 protein. This table holds 230,000 or so distinct CDR3 sequences, roughly a quarter found once. Sequencing was done on a sample of blood, either unsorted or a sorted T cell fraction (not recorded which). The TCR was taken from a male donor with ankylosing spondylitis or in good health (not recorded which). This chain uses TRBV10-3 with TRBJ2-5; unclear D gene. The DNA for the CDR3 is TGTGCCATCAGGGCCCAAGAGACCCAGTACTTC. Translating it yields CAIRAQETQYF.